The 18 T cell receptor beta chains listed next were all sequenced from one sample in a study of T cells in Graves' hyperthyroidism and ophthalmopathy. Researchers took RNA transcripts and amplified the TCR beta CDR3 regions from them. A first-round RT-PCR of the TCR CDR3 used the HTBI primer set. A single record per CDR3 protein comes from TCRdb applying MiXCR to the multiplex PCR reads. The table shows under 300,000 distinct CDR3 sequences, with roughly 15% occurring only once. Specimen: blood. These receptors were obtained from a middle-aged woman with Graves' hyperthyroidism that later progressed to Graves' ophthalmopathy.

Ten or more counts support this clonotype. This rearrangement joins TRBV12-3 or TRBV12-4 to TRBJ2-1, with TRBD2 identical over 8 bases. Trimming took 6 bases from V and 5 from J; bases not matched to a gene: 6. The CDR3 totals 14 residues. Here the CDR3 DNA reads TGTGCCAGCAGAACTAGCGGAGGAGACAATGAGCAGTTCTTC. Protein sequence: CASRTSGGDNEQFF.

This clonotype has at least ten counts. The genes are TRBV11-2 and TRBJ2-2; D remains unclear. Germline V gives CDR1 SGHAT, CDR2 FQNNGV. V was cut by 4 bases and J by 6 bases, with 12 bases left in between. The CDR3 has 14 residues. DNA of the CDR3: TGTGCCAGCAGCTGGGTTGTCGGCGCCGGGGAGCTGTTTTTT. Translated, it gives CASSWVVGAGELFF.

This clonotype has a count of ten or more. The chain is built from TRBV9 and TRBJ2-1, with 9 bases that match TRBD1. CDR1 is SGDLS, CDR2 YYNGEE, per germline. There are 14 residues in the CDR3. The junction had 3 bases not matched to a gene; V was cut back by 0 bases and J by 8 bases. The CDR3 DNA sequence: TGTGCCAGCAGCGTAGCCCACAGGGGGCATGAGCAGTTCTTC. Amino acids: CASSVAHRGHEQFF.

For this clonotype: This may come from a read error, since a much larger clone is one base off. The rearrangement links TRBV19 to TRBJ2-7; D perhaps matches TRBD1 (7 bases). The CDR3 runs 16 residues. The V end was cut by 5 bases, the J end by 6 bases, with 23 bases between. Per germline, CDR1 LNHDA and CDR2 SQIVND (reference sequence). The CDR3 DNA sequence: TGTGCCAGTAGTGGACTTGGAGGGGGCGAAGGTCTCGAGCAGTACTTC. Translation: CASSGLGGGEGLEQYF.

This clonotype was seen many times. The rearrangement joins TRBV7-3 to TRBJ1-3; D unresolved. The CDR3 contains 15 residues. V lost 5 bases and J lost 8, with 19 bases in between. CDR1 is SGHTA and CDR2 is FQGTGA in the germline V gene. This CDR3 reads CASSLHRLLIDTIYF. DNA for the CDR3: TGTGCCAGCAGCCTGCACCGTCTTCTCATAGACACCATATATTTT. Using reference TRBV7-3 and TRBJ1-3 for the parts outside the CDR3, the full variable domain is GAGVSQTPSNKVTEKGKYVELRCDPISGHTALYWYRQSLGQGPEFLIYFQGTGAADDSGLPNDRFFAVRPEGSVSTLKIQRTERGDSAVYLCASSLHRLLIDTIYFGEGSWLTVV.

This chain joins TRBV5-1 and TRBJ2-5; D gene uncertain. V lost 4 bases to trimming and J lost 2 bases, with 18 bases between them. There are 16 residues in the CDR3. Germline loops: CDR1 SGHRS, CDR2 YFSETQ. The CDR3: CASSMPPGPPQETQYF. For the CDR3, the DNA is TGCGCCAGCAGCATGCCTCCCGGACCCCCTCAAGAGACCCAGTACTTC.

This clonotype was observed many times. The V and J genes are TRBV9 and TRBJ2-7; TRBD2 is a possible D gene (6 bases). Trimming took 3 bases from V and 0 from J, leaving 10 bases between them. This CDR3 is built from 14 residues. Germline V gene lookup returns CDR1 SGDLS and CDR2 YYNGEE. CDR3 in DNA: TGTGCCAGCAGCGCCTCAGCGGGCTCCTACGAGCAGTACTTC. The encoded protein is CASSASAGSYEQYF.

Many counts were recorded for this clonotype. The CDR3 protein is CASLEAEGYNEQFF. The CDR3 DNA is TGTGCCAGCCTCGAAGCGGAGGGGTACAATGAGCAGTTCTTC. This chain uses TRBV2 with TRBJ2-1; tentative D call: TRBD2 (6 bases). Germline V gene sequence: CDR1 SNHLY, CDR2 FYNNEI. Trimming pared 8 bases from V and 4 bases from J, leaving 15 bases between. The CDR3 is 14 residues long.

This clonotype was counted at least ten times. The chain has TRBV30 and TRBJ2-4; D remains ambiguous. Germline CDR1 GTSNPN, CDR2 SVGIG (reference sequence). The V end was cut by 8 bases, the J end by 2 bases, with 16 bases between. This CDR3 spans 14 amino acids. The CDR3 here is CALGLRSPKNIQYF. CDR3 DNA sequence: TGTGCCCTGGGCCTTCGATCCCCCAAAAACATTCAGTACTTC.

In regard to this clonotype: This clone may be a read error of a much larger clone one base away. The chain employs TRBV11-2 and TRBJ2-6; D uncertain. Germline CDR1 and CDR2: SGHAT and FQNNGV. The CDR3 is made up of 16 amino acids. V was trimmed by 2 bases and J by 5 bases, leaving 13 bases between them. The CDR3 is CASSLIADPRANVLTF. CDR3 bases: TGTGCCAGCAGCTTAATAGCCGATCCCAGGGCCAACGTCCTGACTTTC.

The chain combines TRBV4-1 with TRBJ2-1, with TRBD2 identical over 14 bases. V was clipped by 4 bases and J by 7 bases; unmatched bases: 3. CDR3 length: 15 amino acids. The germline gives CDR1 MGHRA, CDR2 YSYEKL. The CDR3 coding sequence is TGCGCCAGCAGCCCGGGACTAGCGGGAGAAAATGAGCAGTTCTTC. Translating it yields CASSPGLAGENEQFF.

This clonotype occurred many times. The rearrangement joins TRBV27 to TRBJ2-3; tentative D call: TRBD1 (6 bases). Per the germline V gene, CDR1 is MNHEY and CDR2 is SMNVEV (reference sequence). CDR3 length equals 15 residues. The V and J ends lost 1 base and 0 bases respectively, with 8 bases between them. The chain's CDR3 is CASSLYRDSTDTQYF. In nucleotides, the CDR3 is TGTGCCAGCAGTTTATACAGGGATAGCACAGATACGCAGTATTTT.

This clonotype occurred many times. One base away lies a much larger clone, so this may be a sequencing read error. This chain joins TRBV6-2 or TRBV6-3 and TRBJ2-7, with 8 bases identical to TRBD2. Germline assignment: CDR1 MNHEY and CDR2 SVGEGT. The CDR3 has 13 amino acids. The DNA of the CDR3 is TGTACCGGACGAACTAGCGGCTCCTACGAGCAGTACTTC. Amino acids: CTGRTSGSYEQYF.

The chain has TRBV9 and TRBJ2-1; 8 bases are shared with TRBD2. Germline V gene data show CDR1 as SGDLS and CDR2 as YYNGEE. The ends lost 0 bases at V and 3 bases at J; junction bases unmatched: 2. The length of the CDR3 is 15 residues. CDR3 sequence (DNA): TGTGCCAGCAGCGTAGGAAGCGGGGGCTACAATGAGCAGTTCTTC. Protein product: CASSVGSGGYNEQFF. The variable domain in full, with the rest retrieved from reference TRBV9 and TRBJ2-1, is DSGVTQTPKHLITATGQRVTLRCSPRSGDLSVYWYQQSLDQGLQFLIQYYNGEERAKGNILERFSAQQFPDLHSELNLSSLELGDSALYFCASSVGSGGYNEQFFGPGTRLTVL.

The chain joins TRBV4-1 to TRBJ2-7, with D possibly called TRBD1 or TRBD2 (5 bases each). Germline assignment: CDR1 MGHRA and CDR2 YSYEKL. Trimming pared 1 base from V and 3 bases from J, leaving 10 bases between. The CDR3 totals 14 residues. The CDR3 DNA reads TGCGCCAGCAGCCAAGCCCAGGGAGACTACGAGCAGTACTTC. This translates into CASSQAQGDYEQYF.

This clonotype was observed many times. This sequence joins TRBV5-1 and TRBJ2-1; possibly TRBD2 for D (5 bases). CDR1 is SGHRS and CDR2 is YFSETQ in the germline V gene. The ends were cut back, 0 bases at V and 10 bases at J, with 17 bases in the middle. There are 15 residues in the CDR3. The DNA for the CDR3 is TGCGCCAGCAGCTTGGGCTCTAGCCGACCTCTGGAGCAGTTCTTC. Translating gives CASSLGSSRPLEQFF.

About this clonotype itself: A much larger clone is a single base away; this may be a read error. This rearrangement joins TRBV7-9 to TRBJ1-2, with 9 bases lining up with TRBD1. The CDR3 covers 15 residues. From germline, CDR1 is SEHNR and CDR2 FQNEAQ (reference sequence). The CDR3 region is CASSGWDRVDYGDTF. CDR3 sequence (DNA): TGCGCCAGCAGCGGATGGGACAGGGTGGACTATGGCGACACCTTC.

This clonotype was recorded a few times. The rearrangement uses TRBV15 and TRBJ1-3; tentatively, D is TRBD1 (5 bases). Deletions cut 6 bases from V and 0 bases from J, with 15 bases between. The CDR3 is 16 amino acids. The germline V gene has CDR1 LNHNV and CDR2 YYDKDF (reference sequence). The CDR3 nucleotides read TGTGCCACCAGTCGTTTCTCAGGGAGCTCTGGAAACACCATATATTTT. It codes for CATSRFSGSSGNTIYF.